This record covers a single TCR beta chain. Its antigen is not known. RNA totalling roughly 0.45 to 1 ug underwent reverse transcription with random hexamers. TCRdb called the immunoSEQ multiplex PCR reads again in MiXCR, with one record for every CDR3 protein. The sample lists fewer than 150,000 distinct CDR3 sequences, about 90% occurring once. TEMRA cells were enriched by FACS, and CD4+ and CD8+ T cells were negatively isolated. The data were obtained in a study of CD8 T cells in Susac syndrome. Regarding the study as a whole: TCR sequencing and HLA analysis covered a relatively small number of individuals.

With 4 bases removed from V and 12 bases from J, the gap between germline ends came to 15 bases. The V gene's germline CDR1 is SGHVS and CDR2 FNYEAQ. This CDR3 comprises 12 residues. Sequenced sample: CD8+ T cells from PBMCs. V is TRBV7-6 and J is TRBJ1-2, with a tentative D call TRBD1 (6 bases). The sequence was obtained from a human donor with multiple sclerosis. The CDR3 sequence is CASSSVPGEDTF. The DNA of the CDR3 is TGTGCCAGCAGCTCGGTCCCAGGGGAGGACACCTTC.